The next 29 T cell receptor beta chains were all read from a single sample in a study of early T cells in non-severe SARS-CoV-2 infection. TCRdb analysed the 5' RACE reads with MiXCR anew, one entry per CDR3 protein. The sample records some 77,000 distinct CDR3 sequences, 4.5% to 6% being singletons. The specimen comprised whole blood, sampled at baseline. The receptors were sampled from an adult who was a healthcare worker with PCR-confirmed SARS-CoV-2 infection or an uninfected control (not recorded which).

This clonotype occurred many times. CDR3 nucleotides: TGTGCTAGTGGTTTGGATACCCGTCAGGGAGCGGCCATGAACACTGAAGCTTTCTTT. Translation gives CASGLDTRQGAAMNTEAFF. This sequence joins TRBV12-5 and TRBJ1-1, with D possibly being TRBD1 (5 bases). The V and J ends lost 1 base and 0 bases respectively, with 21 bases between them. Germline CDR1 is LGHNT and CDR2 is FRNRAP. The CDR3 sequence is 19 residues long.

This clonotype was counted at least ten times. CDR3 residues: CASSLSSSSNQPQHF. CDR3 coding DNA: TGTGCCAGCAGTTTATCGTCTTCTAGCAATCAGCCCCAGCATTTT. V and J are TRBV12-3 or TRBV12-4 and TRBJ1-5; D call uncertain. CDR3 length: 15 amino acids. Between the trimmed V and J ends, which lost 2 bases and 0 bases, there was a span of 8 bases.

Only a few counts were recorded for this clonotype. This chain uses TRBV10-3 with TRBJ1-2; D is undetermined. Germline assignment: CDR1 ENHRY and CDR2 SYGVKD. Trimming left V 3 bases short and J 4 bases short, with 12 bases between. The CDR3 runs to 14 residues. CDR3 sequence: CAISDGQPIYGYTF. Here the CDR3 DNA reads TGTGCCATCAGTGACGGGCAGCCAATCTATGGCTACACCTTC.

This clonotype was seen more than once but under ten times. The chain carries TRBV28 and TRBJ2-1, with 8 bases fitting TRBD1. The CDR3 consists of 16 residues. V shed 4 bases, J shed 1 base, and the junction held 6 bases outside the gene matches. The germline CDR1 and CDR2 sequences are MDHEN and SYDVKM. This chain's CDR3 is CASSSYDRGSYNEQFF. Here the CDR3 DNA reads TGTGCCAGCAGTTCCTATGACAGGGGATCCTACAATGAGCAGTTCTTC.

V and J are TRBV7-6 and TRBJ1-1; D ambiguous. The CDR3 extends over 11 amino acids. Germline values: CDR1 SGHVS, CDR2 FNYEAQ. Between the trimmed V and J ends, which lost 5 bases and 0 bases, there was a span of 1 base. The chain's CDR3 is CASSMNTEAFF. The CDR3 coding sequence is TGTGCCAGCAGCATGAACACTGAAGCTTTCTTT.

The J gene is TRBJ1-5, the V gene TRBV7-9, with a tentative D call TRBD1 (6 bases). The V and J ends lost 5 bases and 6 bases respectively, with 14 bases between them. The CDR3 is 14 amino acids. Germline V gene lookup returns CDR1 SEHNR and CDR2 FQNEAQ (reference sequence). The CDR3: CASSPPGGSQPQHF. CDR3 sequence (DNA): TGTGCCAGCAGCCCCCCGGGGGGCAGTCAGCCCCAGCATTTT.

V usage is TRBV29-1 and J usage is TRBJ1-2, with TRBD1 as a possible D gene (5 bases). Germline CDR1 is SQVTM and CDR2 is ANQGSEA. The CDR3 sequence is 15 residues long. V dropped 7 bases and J dropped 3 bases, with 21 bases sitting between them. The CDR3 region has the DNA TGCAGCGGCAGGACGGCTAATGGGGGTTACTATGGCTACACCTTC. Its protein product is CSGRTANGGYYGYTF.

This clonotype was seen many times. The chain combines TRBV7-9 with TRBJ1-1; D gene ambiguous. This CDR3 spans 13 amino acids. V lost 6 bases to trimming and J lost 4 bases, with 12 bases between them. The germline CDR1 and CDR2 sequences are SEHNR and FQNEAQ (reference sequence). CDR3 DNA sequence: TGTGCCAGCAGGCAAGACCCTATCACTGAAGCTTTCTTT. Its protein product is CASRQDPITEAFF.

This clonotype was counted ten times or more. The V gene is TRBV29-1, the J gene TRBJ1-1, with D perhaps matching TRBD1 (6 bases). The CDR3 runs 12 residues. V was cut by 2 bases and J by 3 bases, with 7 bases left in between. Germline CDR1 is SQVTM and CDR2 is ANQGSEA. The CDR3 here is CSVEKGDTEAFF. DNA of the CDR3: TGCAGCGTTGAAAAGGGGGACACTGAAGCTTTCTTT.

In this sample, this clonotype turned up many times. This sequence joins TRBV7-3 and TRBJ1-1; possible D gene TRBD1, 6 bases. V was pared by 4 bases and J by 11 bases, with 23 bases between. The CDR3 loop spans 15 amino acids. Germline loops: CDR1 SGHTA, CDR2 FQGTGA. The CDR3 region has the DNA TGTGCCAGCAGCTCCCAATATTTAACGGACAGTACGGCTTTCTTT. Encoded protein: CASSSQYLTDSTAFF.

A few counts support this clonotype. This rearrangement joins TRBV7-6 to TRBJ2-1; no reliable D call. Trimming left V 10 bases short and J 4 bases short, with 8 bases between. The CDR3 is 11 amino acids. Germline CDR1 reads SGHVS; CDR2 reads FNYEAQ. The CDR3 loop reads CATGLYNEQFF. The CDR3, as DNA: TGTGCCACCGGTCTATACAATGAGCAGTTCTTC. The full variable domain, completed using reference TRBV7-6 and TRBJ2-1, is GAGVSQSPRYKVTKRGQDVALRCDPISGHVSLYWYRQALGQGPEFLTYFNYEAQQDKSGLPNDRFSAERPEGSISTLTIQRTEQRDSAMYRCATGLYNEQFFGPGTRLTVL.

This clonotype was found many times. The chain recombines TRBV12-3 or TRBV12-4 with TRBJ2-3; D is perhaps TRBD1 or TRBD2 (6 bases each). Trimming stripped 7 bases from V and 5 bases from J, with 13 bases between. The CDR3 covers 13 residues. CDR3 in amino acids: CASTRRGRDTQYF. CDR3 nucleotides: TGTGCCAGCACCCGGAGGGGGAGAGATACGCAGTATTTT.

By its share, this clonotype is medium-sized. The rearrangement joins TRBV10-3 to TRBJ2-7; 9 positions match TRBD1. With V trimmed by 0 bases and J by 5 bases, 5 bases remained unmatched. Germline assignment: CDR1 ENHRY and CDR2 SYGVKD. This CDR3 spans 15 amino acids. CDR3 in DNA: TGTGCCATCAGTGAGTCGATGGACAGGGGCCACGAGCAGTACTTC. Encoded protein: CAISESMDRGHEQYF.

The CDR3 bases are TGTGCCAGCAGCCTTCGACAGGCGTTGGGGTACAATGAGCAGTTCTTC. Translated, it gives CASSLRQALGYNEQFF. The rearrangement links TRBV3-1 to TRBJ2-1, with a weak D call TRBD1 (6 bases). CDR1 LGHDT and CDR2 YNNKEL come from the germline V gene (reference sequence). V shed 4 bases and J shed 4 bases, with 17 bases lying between them. The CDR3 has 16 residues.

This clonotype was recorded a few times. V is TRBV10-1 and J is TRBJ1-5, with D possibly TRBD1 on 6 matching bases. V lost 7 bases and J lost 3, with 16 bases in between. The CDR3 extends over 15 amino acids. CDR1 is WNHNN, CDR2 SYGVQD, per germline (reference sequence). The CDR3 is CASIIGQQANQPQHF. The CDR3 DNA is TGCGCCAGCATTATCGGACAGCAAGCCAATCAGCCCCAGCATTTT.

This clonotype has at least ten counts. V and J are TRBV5-1 and TRBJ2-1; 10 bases match TRBD2. Germline V gene lookup returns CDR1 SGHRS and CDR2 YFSETQ. The V segment lost 2 bases and the J segment 9 bases; nucleotides outside the gene matches: 14. The CDR3 runs 17 residues. CDR3 DNA: TGCGCCAGCAGCTTCCGAGACGGGACTAGCGTTTTTAGTGAGCAGTTCTTC. Its translation is CASSFRDGTSVFSEQFF. Based on the CDR3 plus reference TRBV5-1 and TRBJ2-1, the full variable domain is KAGVTQTPRYLIKTRGQQVTLSCSPISGHRSVSWYQQTPGQGLQFLFEYFSETQRNKGNFPGRFSGRQFSNSRSEMNVSTLELGDSALYLCASSFRDGTSVFSEQFFGPGTRLTVL.

This clonotype was observed many times. The genes are TRBV9 and TRBJ2-3, with a weak D call TRBD2 (6 bases). V lost 0 bases and J 0 bases, leaving 11 bases between the germline ends. Germline CDR1 is SGDLS and CDR2 is YYNGEE. The CDR3 runs to 16 residues. The CDR3 region has the DNA TGTGCCAGCAGCGTAGGGGGGACTTCTAGCACAGATACGCAGTATTTT. Amino acids: CASSVGGTSSTDTQYF. The variable domain in full, completed from reference TRBV9 and TRBJ2-3, reads DSGVTQTPKHLITATGQRVTLRCSPRSGDLSVYWYQQSLDQGLQFLIQYYNGEERAKGNILERFSAQQFPDLHSELNLSSLELGDSALYFCASSVGGTSSTDTQYFGPGTRLTVL.

This clonotype came up many times. The rearrangement uses TRBV5-1 and TRBJ1-5, with a possible D match to TRBD1 (5 bases). The CDR3 has 13 residues. V lost 0 bases and J 7 bases, leaving 8 bases between the germline ends. The germline V gene has CDR1 SGHRS and CDR2 YFSETQ. The CDR3 loop is CASSLAGGQPQHF. CDR3 DNA: TGCGCCAGCAGCTTGGCCGGGGGGCAGCCCCAGCATTTT.

This clonotype was seen ten or more times. The genes are TRBV30 and TRBJ1-6; D may be TRBD1 (5 bases). CDR3 length: 13 amino acids. Per the germline V gene, CDR1 is GTSNPN and CDR2 is SVGIG (reference sequence). V was cut by 1 base and J by 9 bases, with 10 bases left in between. CDR3 region: CAWSAQGASPLHF. As DNA, the CDR3 is TGTGCCTGGAGTGCGCAGGGAGCTTCACCCCTCCACTTT.

This clonotype was counted only a few times. The rearrangement joins TRBV20-1 to TRBJ1-5; D unresolved. Looked up from germline, CDR1 is DFQATT and CDR2 is SNEGSKA (reference sequence). With 6 bases removed from V and 2 bases from J, the gap between germline ends came to 8 bases. CDR3 length: 12 residues. This CDR3 is CSALMGNQPQHF. CDR3 sequence (DNA): TGCAGTGCCCTCATGGGCAATCAGCCCCAGCATTTT.

This clonotype was picked up many times. The chain employs TRBV12-3 or TRBV12-4 and TRBJ2-1; 11 bases map to TRBD2. Germline trimming cut 7 bases from V and 14 bases from J; bases unmatched to any gene: 4. The CDR3 runs 11 residues. CDR3: CASTYSGREFF. CDR3 DNA sequence: TGTGCCAGCACCTATAGCGGGAGGGAGTTCTTC.

This clonotype was recorded many times. The V and J genes are TRBV12-3 or TRBV12-4 and TRBJ2-1; 11 positions match TRBD2. V gave up 6 bases and J gave up 5 bases; unmatched junction bases: 3. This CDR3 has 14 amino acids. This CDR3 reads CASRGTSGNNEQFF. In nucleotides, the CDR3 is TGTGCCAGCAGGGGGACTAGCGGAAACAATGAGCAGTTCTTC.

A remark on this clonotype: One junction end does not reproduce the germline sequence, and a read error may be involved. The V call is TRBV18, the J call TRBJ2-4; no definite D call. From germline, CDR1 is KGHSH and CDR2 LQKENI. This CDR3 contains 14 residues. CDR3 sequence: CATLRSLAENIQYF. The CDR3 bases are TGTGCCACGCTGCGAAGTTTAGCCGAAAACATTCAGTACTTC.

There are many counts of this clonotype. The chain recombines TRBV10-3 with TRBJ2-7; TRBD1 is a possible D gene (7 bases). The CDR3 sequence is 13 residues long. Germline V gene sequence: CDR1 ENHRY, CDR2 SYGVKD. Trimming took 6 bases from V and 6 from J, leaving 15 bases between them. CDR3 sequence reads: CAIRASAGGEQYF. DNA for the CDR3: TGTGCCATCAGGGCTAGCGCAGGGGGCGAGCAGTACTTC.

In its sample, this clonotype was seen many times. J is TRBJ1-5 and V is TRBV6-5; D gene unclear. V was cut by 0 bases and J by 3 bases, with 9 bases left in between. The CDR3 has 15 residues. Germline lookup yields CDR1 MNHEY and CDR2 SVGAGI. The CDR3 protein is CASSYSRGPNQPQHF. CDR3 DNA sequence: TGTGCCAGCAGTTACTCGCGGGGTCCCAATCAGCCCCAGCATTTT.

This clonotype appeared many times. The chain recombines TRBV12-3 or TRBV12-4 with TRBJ1-2; no definite D call. Trimming removed 5 bases at V and 4 bases at J, with 11 bases between. This CDR3 contains 13 residues. The CDR3 sequence: CASSGGRIYGYTF. In DNA, the CDR3 is TGTGCCAGCAGTGGCGGACGGATCTATGGCTACACCTTC.

This clonotype has more than one count but fewer than ten. V usage is TRBV19 and J usage is TRBJ2-2, with 14 bases matching TRBD2. The CDR3 runs 16 residues. The V gene end was trimmed by 8 bases and the J gene end by 6 bases; junction bases not matched to a gene: 8. Germline CDR1 reads LNHDA; CDR2 reads SQIVND (reference sequence). This CDR3 is CASRLAGGFVPGELFF. Written as DNA, the CDR3 is TGTGCCAGTCGACTAGCGGGAGGGTTTGTTCCCGGGGAGCTGTTTTTT.

This clonotype was detected a few times. The chain joins TRBV5-6 to TRBJ2-7; D may be TRBD1 (6 bases). Germline V gene lookup returns CDR1 SGHDT and CDR2 YYEEEE. V was clipped by 4 bases and J by 0 bases, with 8 bases between them. The CDR3 spans 13 residues. CDR3 sequence (DNA): TGTGCCAGCAGCCGGGACATCTCCTACGAGCAGTACTTC. Its protein product is CASSRDISYEQYF. The full variable domain, with the rest looked up from reference TRBV5-6 and TRBJ2-7, is DAGVTQSPTHLIKTRGQQVTLRCSPKSGHDTVSWYQQALGQGPQFIFQYYEEEERQRGNFPDRFSGHQFPNYSSELNVNALLLGDSALYLCASSRDISYEQYFGPGTRLTVT.

The V and J genes are TRBV6-5 and TRBJ1-1; D possibly corresponds to TRBD1 (6 bases). Trimming removed 5 bases at V and 5 bases at J, with 18 bases between. Looked up from germline, CDR1 is MNHEY and CDR2 is SVGAGI. The CDR3 extends over 15 amino acids. Written as DNA, the CDR3 is TGTGCCAGCAGTGCCCCACGGGGGGCTTGGACTGAAGCTTTCTTT. Amino acid sequence: CASSAPRGAWTEAFF.